This T cell receptor beta chain was recovered during a study of cytomegalovirus exposure and HLA in healthy donors. Trimming pared 3 bases from V and 5 bases from J, leaving 8 bases between. Germline CDR1 and CDR2: SGDLS and YYNGEE. This CDR3 is built from 12 residues. The study, taken as a whole, reports: CMV serostatus was the only recorded immune exposure for donors.

A note on this clone: Its antigen remains unidentified.

PCR was performed using 60 Vbeta and 13 Jbeta primers. Method: immunoSEQ multiplex PCR; TCRdb's copy keeps in-frame clones and lacks some. The table shows some 150,000 clones, with 80% occurring only once. The sequencing input was PBMCs. The V and J genes are TRBV9 and TRBJ1-2, with a weak D call TRBD1 (5 bases). The clonotype originates from a young man in good health and CMV-seropositive. The CDR3 bases are TGTGCCAGCAGCGCCCGACAGTATGGCTACACCTTC. Amino acids: CASSARQYGYTF.